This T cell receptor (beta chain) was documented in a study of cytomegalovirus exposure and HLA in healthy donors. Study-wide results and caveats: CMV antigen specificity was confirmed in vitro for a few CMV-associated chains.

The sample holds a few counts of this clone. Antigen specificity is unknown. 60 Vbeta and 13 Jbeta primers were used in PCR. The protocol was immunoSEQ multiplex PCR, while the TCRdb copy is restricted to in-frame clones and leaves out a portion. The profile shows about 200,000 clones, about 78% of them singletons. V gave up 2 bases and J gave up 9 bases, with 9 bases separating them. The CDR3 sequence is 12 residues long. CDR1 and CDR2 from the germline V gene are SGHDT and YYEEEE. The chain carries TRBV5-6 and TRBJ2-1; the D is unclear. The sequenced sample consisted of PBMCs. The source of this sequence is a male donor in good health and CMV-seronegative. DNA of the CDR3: TGTGCCAGCAGCTTTCGTCCGAGTGAGCAGTTCTTC. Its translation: CASSFRPSEQFF.